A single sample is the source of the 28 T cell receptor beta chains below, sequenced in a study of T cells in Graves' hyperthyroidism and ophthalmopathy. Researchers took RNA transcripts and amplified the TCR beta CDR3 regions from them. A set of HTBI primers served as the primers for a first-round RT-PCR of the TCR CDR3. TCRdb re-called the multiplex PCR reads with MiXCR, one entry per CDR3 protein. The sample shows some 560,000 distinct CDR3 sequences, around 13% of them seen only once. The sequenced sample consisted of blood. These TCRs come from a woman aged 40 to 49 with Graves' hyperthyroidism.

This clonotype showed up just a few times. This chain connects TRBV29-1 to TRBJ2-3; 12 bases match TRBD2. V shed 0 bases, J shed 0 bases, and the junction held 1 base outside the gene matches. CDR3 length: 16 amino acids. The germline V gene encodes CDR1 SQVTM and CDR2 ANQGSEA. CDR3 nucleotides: TGCAGCGTTGAAGAAGGGACTAGCGGGAGCACAGATACGCAGTATTTT. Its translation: CSVEEGTSGSTDTQYF.

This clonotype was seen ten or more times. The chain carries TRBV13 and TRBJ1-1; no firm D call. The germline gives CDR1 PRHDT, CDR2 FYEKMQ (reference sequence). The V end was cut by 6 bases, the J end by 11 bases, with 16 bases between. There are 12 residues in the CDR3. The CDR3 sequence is CASSNLTWSAFF. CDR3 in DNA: TGTGCCAGCAGTAACCTAACTTGGAGTGCTTTCTTT.

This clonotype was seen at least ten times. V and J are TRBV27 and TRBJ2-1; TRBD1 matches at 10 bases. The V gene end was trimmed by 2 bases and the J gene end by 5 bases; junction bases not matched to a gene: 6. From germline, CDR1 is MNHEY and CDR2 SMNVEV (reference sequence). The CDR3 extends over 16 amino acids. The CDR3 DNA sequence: TGTGCCAGCAGTTTACTCGGACAGGGGGGCAACAATGAGCAGTTCTTC. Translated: CASSLLGQGGNNEQFF.

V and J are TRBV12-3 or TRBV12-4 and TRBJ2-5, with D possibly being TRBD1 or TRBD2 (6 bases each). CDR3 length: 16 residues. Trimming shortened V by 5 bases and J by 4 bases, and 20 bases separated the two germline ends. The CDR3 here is CASSPLPGGEAETQYF. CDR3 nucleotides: TGTGCCAGCAGTCCCCTGCCCGGGGGCGAGGCAGAGACCCAGTACTTC.

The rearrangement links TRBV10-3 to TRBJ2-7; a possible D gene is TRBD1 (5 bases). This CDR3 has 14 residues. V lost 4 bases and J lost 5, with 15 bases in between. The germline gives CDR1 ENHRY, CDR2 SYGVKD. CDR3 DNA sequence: TGTGCCATCAGTGGTCAGGGTTTTAGGGACGAGCAGTACTTC. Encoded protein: CAISGQGFRDEQYF.

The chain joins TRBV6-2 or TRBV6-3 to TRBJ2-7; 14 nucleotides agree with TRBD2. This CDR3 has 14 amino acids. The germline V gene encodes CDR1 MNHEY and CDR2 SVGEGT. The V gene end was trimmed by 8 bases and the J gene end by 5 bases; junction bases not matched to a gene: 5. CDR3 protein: CASLTSGRGNEQYF. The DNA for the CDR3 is TGTGCCAGCCTGACTAGCGGGAGGGGAAACGAGCAGTACTTC.

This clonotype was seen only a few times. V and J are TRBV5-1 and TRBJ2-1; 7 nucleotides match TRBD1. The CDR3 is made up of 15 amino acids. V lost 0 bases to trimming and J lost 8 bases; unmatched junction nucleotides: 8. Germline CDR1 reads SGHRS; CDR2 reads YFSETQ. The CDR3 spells CASSLEAGGGDEQFF. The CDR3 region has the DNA TGCGCCAGCAGCTTGGAGGCAGGGGGTGGCGATGAGCAGTTCTTC.

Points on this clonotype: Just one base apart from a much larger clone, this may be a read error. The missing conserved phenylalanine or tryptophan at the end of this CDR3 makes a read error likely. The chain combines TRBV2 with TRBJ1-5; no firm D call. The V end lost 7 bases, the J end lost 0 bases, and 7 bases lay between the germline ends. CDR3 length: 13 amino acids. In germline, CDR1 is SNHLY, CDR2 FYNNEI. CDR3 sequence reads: CASKIDSNQPQHL. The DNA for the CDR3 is TGTGCCAGCAAAATAGATAGCAATCAGCCCCAGCATCTT.

This chain's CDR3 is CAWSGGVSGANVLTF. CDR3 nucleotide sequence: TGTGCCTGGAGCGGGGGGGTCTCTGGGGCCAACGTCCTGACTTTC. The genes are TRBV30 and TRBJ2-6; TRBD2 matches at 8 bases. Trimming at V came to 3 bases and at J to 0 bases, leaving 1 base not matched to a gene. CDR3 size: 15 residues. Looked up from germline, CDR1 is GTSNPN and CDR2 is SVGIG (reference sequence).

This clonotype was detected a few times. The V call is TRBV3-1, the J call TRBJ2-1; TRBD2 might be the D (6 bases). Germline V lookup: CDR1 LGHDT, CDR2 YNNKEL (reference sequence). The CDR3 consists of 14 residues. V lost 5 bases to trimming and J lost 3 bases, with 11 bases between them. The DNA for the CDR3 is TGTGCCAGCAGCGTAGCGGATTTCTACAATGAGCAGTTCTTC. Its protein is CASSVADFYNEQFF.

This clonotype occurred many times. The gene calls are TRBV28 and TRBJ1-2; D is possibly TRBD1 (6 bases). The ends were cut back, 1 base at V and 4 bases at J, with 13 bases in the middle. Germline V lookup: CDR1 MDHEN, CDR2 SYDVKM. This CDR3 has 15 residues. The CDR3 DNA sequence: TGTGCCAGCAGTTTATCATACAGGGCCCTCTATGGCTACACCTTC. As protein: CASSLSYRALYGYTF.

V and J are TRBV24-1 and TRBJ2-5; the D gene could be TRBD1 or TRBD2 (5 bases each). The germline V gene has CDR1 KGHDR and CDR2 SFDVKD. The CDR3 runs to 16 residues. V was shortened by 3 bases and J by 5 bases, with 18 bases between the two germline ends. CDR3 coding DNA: TGTGCCACCAGTGATCCACCCCCCGGGGCGCGGGAGACCCAGTACTTC. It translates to CATSDPPPGARETQYF.

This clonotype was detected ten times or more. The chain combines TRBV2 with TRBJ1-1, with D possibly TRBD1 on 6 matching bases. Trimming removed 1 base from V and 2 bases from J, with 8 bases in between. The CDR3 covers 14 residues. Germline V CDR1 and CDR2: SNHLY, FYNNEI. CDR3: CASSEGGPNTEAFF. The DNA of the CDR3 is TGTGCCAGCAGTGAAGGGGGGCCAAACACTGAAGCTTTCTTT.

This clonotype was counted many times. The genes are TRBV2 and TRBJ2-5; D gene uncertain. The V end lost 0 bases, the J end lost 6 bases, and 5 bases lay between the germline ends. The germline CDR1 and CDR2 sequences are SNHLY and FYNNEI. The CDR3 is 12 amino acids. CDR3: CASSEAAKTQYF. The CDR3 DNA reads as TGTGCCAGCAGTGAAGCAGCGAAGACCCAGTACTTC.

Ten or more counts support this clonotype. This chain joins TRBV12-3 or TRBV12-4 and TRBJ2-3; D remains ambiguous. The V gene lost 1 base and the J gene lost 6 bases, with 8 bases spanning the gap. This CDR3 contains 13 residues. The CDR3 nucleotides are TGTGCCAGCAGTTTAGTGTCCCTTGATACGCAGTATTTT. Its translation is CASSLVSLDTQYF.

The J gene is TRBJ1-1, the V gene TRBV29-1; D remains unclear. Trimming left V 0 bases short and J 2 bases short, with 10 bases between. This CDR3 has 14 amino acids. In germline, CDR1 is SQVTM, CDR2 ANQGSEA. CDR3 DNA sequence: TGCAGCGTTGAAGATAATGACACAAACACTGAAGCTTTCTTT. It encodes CSVEDNDTNTEAFF.

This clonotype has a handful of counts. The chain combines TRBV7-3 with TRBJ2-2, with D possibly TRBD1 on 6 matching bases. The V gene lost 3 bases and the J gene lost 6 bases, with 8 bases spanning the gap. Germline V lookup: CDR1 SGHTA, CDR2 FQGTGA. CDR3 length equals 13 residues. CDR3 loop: CASSFEGAGELFF. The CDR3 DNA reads TGTGCCAGCAGCTTCGAGGGGGCCGGGGAGCTGTTTTTT. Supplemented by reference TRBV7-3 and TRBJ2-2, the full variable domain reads GAGVSQTPSNKVTEKGKYVELRCDPISGHTALYWYRQSLGQGPEFLIYFQGTGAADDSGLPNDRFFAVRPEGSVSTLKIQRTERGDSAVYLCASSFEGAGELFFGEGSRLTVL.

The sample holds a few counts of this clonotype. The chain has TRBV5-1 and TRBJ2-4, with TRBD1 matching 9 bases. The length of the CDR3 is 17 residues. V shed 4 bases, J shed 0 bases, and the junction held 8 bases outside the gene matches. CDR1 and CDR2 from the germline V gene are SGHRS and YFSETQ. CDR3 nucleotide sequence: TGCGCCAGCAGCCTCGACAGGGGGGGGGTAGCCAAAAACATTCAGTACTTC. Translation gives CASSLDRGGVAKNIQYF.

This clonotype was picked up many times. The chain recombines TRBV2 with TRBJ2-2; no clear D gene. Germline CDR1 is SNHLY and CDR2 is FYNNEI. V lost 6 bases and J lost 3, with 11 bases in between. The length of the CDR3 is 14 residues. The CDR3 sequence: CASRKVDDTGELFF. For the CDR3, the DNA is TGTGCCAGCAGGAAGGTTGATGACACCGGGGAGCTGTTTTTT.

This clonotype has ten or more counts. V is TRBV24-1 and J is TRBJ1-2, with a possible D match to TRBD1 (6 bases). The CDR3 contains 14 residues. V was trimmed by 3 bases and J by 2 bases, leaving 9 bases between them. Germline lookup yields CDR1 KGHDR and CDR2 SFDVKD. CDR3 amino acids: CATSDVGQNYGYTF. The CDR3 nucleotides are TGTGCCACCAGTGATGTCGGACAGAACTATGGCTACACCTTC.

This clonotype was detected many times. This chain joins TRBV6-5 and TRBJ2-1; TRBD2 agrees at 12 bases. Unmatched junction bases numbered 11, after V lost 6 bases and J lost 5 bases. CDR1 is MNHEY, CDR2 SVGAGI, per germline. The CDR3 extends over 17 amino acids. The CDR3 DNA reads TGTGCCAGCAGACGACCGCCCCTAGCGGGGGGGAACAATGAGCAGTTCTTC. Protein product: CASRRPPLAGGNNEQFF.

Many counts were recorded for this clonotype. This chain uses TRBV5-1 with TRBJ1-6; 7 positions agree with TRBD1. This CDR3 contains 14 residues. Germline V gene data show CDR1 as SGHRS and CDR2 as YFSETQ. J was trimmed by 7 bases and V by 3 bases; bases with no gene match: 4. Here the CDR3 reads CASSSTGLNSPLHF. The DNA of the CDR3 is TGCGCCAGCAGCTCGACAGGGTTAAATTCACCCCTCCACTTT.

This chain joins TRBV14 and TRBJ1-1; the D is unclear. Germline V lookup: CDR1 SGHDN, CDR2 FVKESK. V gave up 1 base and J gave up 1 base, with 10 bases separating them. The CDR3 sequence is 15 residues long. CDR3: CASSQVFSQNTEAFF. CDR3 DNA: TGTGCCAGCAGCCAAGTTTTCTCACAGAACACTGAAGCTTTCTTT.

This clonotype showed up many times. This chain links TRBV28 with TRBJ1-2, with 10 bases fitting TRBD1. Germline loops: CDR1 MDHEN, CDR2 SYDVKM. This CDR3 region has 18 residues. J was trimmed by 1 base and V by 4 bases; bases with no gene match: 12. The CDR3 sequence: CASSYSGTGDVINYGYTF. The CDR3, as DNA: TGTGCCAGCAGTTATTCCGGGACAGGGGACGTAATTAACTATGGCTACACCTTC.

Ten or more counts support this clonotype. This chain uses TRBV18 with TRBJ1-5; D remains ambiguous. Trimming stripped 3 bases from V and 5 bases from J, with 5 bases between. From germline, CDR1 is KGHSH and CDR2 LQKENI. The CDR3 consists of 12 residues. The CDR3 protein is CASSPPDQPQHF. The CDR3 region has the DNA TGTGCCAGCTCACCTCCTGATCAGCCCCAGCATTTT.

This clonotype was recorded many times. The DNA of the CDR3 is TGTGCCAGCAGCCTACCGGCTAGCGGGAGCTACGAGCAGTACTTC. As protein: CASSLPASGSYEQYF. The chain joins TRBV28 to TRBJ2-7; 10 positions match TRBD2. This CDR3 is 15 amino acids long. In germline, CDR1 is MDHEN, CDR2 SYDVKM. V lost 6 bases and J lost 3; bases outside the gene matches: 8.

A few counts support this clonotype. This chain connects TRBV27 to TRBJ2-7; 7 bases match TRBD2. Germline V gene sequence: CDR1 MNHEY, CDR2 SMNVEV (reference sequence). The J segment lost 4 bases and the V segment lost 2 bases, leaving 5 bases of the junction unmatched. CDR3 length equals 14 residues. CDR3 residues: CASSLAGEKYEQYF. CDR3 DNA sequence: TGTGCCAGCAGTTTAGCGGGAGAGAAGTACGAGCAGTACTTC.

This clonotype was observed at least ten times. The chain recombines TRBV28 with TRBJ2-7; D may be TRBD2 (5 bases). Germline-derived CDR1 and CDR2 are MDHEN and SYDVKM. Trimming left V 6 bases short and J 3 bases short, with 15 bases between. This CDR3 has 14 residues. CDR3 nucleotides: TGTGCCAGCAGGATACAAGCGGCAGGCTACGAGCAGTACTTC. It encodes CASRIQAAGYEQYF.